Described below is a single TCR beta chain sequence and its context. No cognate antigen has been identified for it. Within one base of it there is no much larger clone, and no base qualities were kept. This sample is drawn from a study of metastatic and nonmetastatic thyroid tumors (dated by TCRdb to 2019 to 2021). About the full investigation: The researchers compared repertoires between peripheral blood samples and tumor or nodule tissue samples from patients with malignant or benign thyroid disease. Study-wide findings and limitations: In both blood and tumor samples, TCR beta diversity was reported to be significantly higher in malignant tumors than in benign nodules.

Before undergoing thyroid surgery, none of the patients had been given any kind of treatment. Patient clinical samples collected from about 2012 to 2018 were retrospectively analysed using T-cell receptor beta sequencing. Libraries came from PCR. These reads were obtained on an Illumina HiSeq 4000. High-throughput sequencing was used to profile the TCR beta-chain CDR3 region of each patient. The study's own analysis went as follows. A classifier to discriminate distant-metastatic papillary thyroid cancer patients was built from CDR3 differences across clinicopathological groups. Repertoire diversity was assessed with the Shannon index, and tumor-blood repertoire similarity with the Morisita-Horn index. TCRdb ran its own pipeline on the public reads, namely fastp trimming at Q25 and MiXCR clone calling, and kept in-frame beta chains. For this entry, the V and J calls and clone size follow TCRdb and not the study's own pipeline. The sample table contains about 43,000 clones; only one count was recorded for around 24% of them. Approximately 15% of the sample comes from the top ten.

The germline V gene (reference sequence) specifies DFQATT as CDR1 and SNEGSKA as CDR2. V is shortened by 5 bases, J by 0 bases, and the region joining them spans 17 bases. There are 16 amino acids in the CDR3, from cysteine to phenylalanine inclusive. Only the CDR3 DNA stays, 48 bases, in frame from base 1. This receptor chain uses TRBV20-1 and TRBJ1-5; the D segment cannot be called with confidence. The sequenced sample was tumor tissue. This sequence was found in a female donor with papillary thyroid cancer or a benign thyroid nodule (not recorded which). Some clones in this sample may be carry-over from other donors' samples. The CDR3: CSASIPEIYSNQPQHF. The DNA sequence is given as TGCAGTGCTTCAATACCAGAGATTTATAGCAATCAGCCCCAGCATTTT.